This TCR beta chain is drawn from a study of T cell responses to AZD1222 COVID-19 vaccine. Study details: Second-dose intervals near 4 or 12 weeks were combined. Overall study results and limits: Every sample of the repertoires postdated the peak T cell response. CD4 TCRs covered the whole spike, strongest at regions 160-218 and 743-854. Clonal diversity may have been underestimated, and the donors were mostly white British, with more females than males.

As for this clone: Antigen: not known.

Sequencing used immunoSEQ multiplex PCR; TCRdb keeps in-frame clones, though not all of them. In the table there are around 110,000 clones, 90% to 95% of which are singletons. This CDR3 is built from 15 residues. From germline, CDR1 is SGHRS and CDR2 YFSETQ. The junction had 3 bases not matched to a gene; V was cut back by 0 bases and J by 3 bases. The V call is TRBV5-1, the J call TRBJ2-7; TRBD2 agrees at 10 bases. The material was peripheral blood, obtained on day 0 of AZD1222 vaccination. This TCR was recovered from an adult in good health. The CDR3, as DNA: TGCGCCAGCAGCTTGGGGCTAGCGGGGGACTACGAGCAGTACTTC. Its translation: CASSLGLAGDYEQYF.